The 16 T cell receptor beta chains presented below share a single source sample, sequenced in a study of memory CD4+ T cells and cytomegalovirus serostatus. The sort gate was single viable CD3+CD4+CD8-CD45RO+ cells for memory CD4+ T cells. Sequenced by immunoSEQ multiplex PCR; TCRdb stores in-frame clones only, minus some. The repertoire holds about 45,000 clones, 76% seen once, with roughly 2% in the top ten. The sequenced sample was memory CD4+ T cells from blood. These receptors were obtained from an adult in good health and CMV-seronegative.

The chain joins TRBV15 to TRBJ1-2; D remains ambiguous. CDR1 LNHNV and CDR2 YYDKDF come from the germline V gene (reference sequence). This CDR3 has 13 residues. V gave up 1 base and J gave up 8 bases, with 11 bases separating them. CDR3 DNA sequence: TGTGCCACCAGCAGAGGTTCAAGCGGCGGCTACACCTTC. The encoded protein is CATSRGSSGGYTF.

V gene TRBV6-6 combines with J gene TRBJ2-7, with 7 bases aligning to TRBD2. With V trimmed by 11 bases and J by 3 bases, 10 bases remained unmatched. This CDR3 is 13 amino acids long. Germline-derived CDR1 and CDR2 are MNHNY and SVGAGI (reference sequence). The DNA for the CDR3 is TGTGCCTCTACCCCTAGCGGAGGCTACGAGCAGTACTTC. Residues: CASTPSGGYEQYF.

The chain carries TRBV27 and TRBJ2-4, with D perhaps matching TRBD2 (7 bases). This CDR3 contains 13 residues. CDR1 MNHEY and CDR2 SMNVEV come from the germline V gene (reference sequence). Trimming removed 7 bases from V and 11 bases from J, with 18 bases in between. CDR3: CASKPLGGGFQYF. The CDR3 DNA follows: TGTGCCAGCAAACCTCTAGGGGGGGGATTTCAGTACTTC.

This chain connects TRBV19 to TRBJ2-3; 9 nucleotides agree with TRBD2. The V and J ends lost 7 bases and 0 bases, in that order; junction bases with no gene match: 11. Germline V gene sequence: CDR1 LNHDA, CDR2 SQIVND (reference sequence). This CDR3 comprises 17 residues. The CDR3 bases are TGTGCCAGTAATACTAGGACTAGCGCTACTAGCACAGATACGCAGTATTTT. It specifies CASNTRTSATSTDTQYF.

The chain is built from TRBV19 and TRBJ1-5; D is perhaps TRBD1 (5 bases). This CDR3 contains 12 residues. Looked up from germline, CDR1 is LNHDA and CDR2 is SQIVND (reference sequence). V lost 9 bases and J 3 bases, leaving 9 bases between the germline ends. The CDR3 sequence: CASRDPNQPQHF. The CDR3 DNA reads as TGTGCCAGCCGGGACCCCAATCAGCCCCAGCATTTT.

This sequence joins TRBV7-3 and TRBJ2-3, with 10 bases that match TRBD1. The CDR3 contains 14 residues. CDR1 and CDR2 (germline): SGHTA, FQGTGA. V lost 3 bases and J lost 8; bases outside the gene matches: 5. The CDR3 reads CASSLMTGGGTQYF. The CDR3 bases are TGTGCCAGCAGCTTGATGACAGGGGGCGGTACGCAGTATTTT.

This clone appeared a few times. The rearrangement uses TRBV25-1 and TRBJ2-5; no definite D call. Germline CDR1 and CDR2: MGHDK and SYGVNS. The ends were cut back, 1 base at V and 6 bases at J, with 9 bases in the middle. This CDR3 comprises 13 residues. The CDR3 sequence: CASSEWEKKTQYF. The CDR3 bases are TGTGCCAGCAGTGAATGGGAAAAAAAGACCCAGTACTTC.

V and J are TRBV10-3 and TRBJ2-1; D could derive from TRBD1 or TRBD2 (6 bases each). The CDR3 totals 12 residues. Trimming shortened V by 11 bases and J by 6 bases, and 14 bases separated the two germline ends. The germline CDR1 and CDR2 sequences are ENHRY and SYGVKD. The chain's CDR3 is CAATGASNEQFF. CDR3 sequence (DNA): TGTGCCGCAACGGGGGCCAGCAATGAGCAGTTCTTC.

The chain recombines TRBV28 with TRBJ1-3, with TRBD1 as a possible D gene (5 bases). V lost 3 bases and J 9 bases, leaving 9 bases between the germline ends. The CDR3 has 12 amino acids. CDR1 and CDR2 (germline): MDHEN, SYDVKM. The CDR3 DNA sequence: TGTGCCAGCAGTTTGGGGCGGTTCACCATATATTTT. Amino acids: CASSLGRFTIYF.

This clone occurred once. The rearrangement links TRBV7-9 to TRBJ2-1; 10 bases fit TRBD2. The CDR3 loop spans 14 amino acids. Per germline, CDR1 SEHNR and CDR2 FQNEAQ (reference sequence). V dropped 1 base and J dropped 6; count of bases not matched to a gene: 0. The CDR3 DNA reads TGTGCCAGCAGCTTAGGGACTAGCGGCAATGAGCAGTTCTTC. It encodes CASSLGTSGNEQFF.

This clone occurred a few times. V and J are TRBV28 and TRBJ1-4; D ambiguous. The CDR3 is made up of 16 amino acids. The V gene's germline CDR1 is MDHEN and CDR2 SYDVKM. The V end was cut by 4 bases, the J end by 7 bases, with 19 bases between. CDR3 sequence: CASSSPVGFKGEKLFF. DNA of the CDR3: TGTGCCAGCAGTTCTCCCGTGGGTTTTAAAGGTGAAAAACTGTTTTTT.

This clone was seen once. CDR3 bases: TGTGCCATCAGTCCAGGAGATAATTCACCCCTCCACTTT. The encoded protein is CAISPGDNSPLHF. J is TRBJ1-6 and V is TRBV10-3; no clear D gene. Germline assignment: CDR1 ENHRY and CDR2 SYGVKD. The CDR3 is 13 amino acids. The germline V and J ends were trimmed by 5 bases and 5 bases, with 7 bases remaining between them.

This clone was counted between two and nine times. The chain combines TRBV5-1 with TRBJ1-2; D ambiguous. V lost 0 bases to trimming and J lost 3 bases, with 6 bases between them. Germline V gene sequence: CDR1 SGHRS, CDR2 YFSETQ. This CDR3 region has 13 residues. CDR3 amino acids: CASSLDTDYGYTF. The CDR3 region has the DNA TGCGCCAGCAGCTTGGACACGGACTATGGCTACACCTTC. The full variable domain, its missing parts supplied by reference TRBV5-1 and TRBJ1-2, is KAGVTQTPRYLIKTRGQQVTLSCSPISGHRSVSWYQQTPGQGLQFLFEYFSETQRNKGNFPGRFSGRQFSNSRSEMNVSTLELGDSALYLCASSLDTDYGYTFGSGTRLTVV.

The V gene is TRBV5-6, the J gene TRBJ2-1; TRBD1 is a possible D gene (5 bases). Germline V lookup: CDR1 SGHDT, CDR2 YYEEEE. Deletions cut 0 bases from V and 8 bases from J, with 18 bases between. This CDR3 comprises 16 residues. CDR3 nucleotide sequence: TGTGCCAGCAGCTTGGAGGTTAGGGGCTTTTTGGATGAGCAGTTCTTC. It translates to CASSLEVRGFLDEQFF. Based on the CDR3 plus reference TRBV5-6 and TRBJ2-1, the full variable domain is DAGVTQSPTHLIKTRGQQVTLRCSPKSGHDTVSWYQQALGQGPQFIFQYYEEEERQRGNFPDRFSGHQFPNYSSELNVNALLLGDSALYLCASSLEVRGFLDEQFFGPGTRLTVL.

As regards this clone: The junction departs from germline at one end; a sequencing error may be responsible. The chain joins TRBV28 to TRBJ1-4; D is ambiguous. The CDR3 spans 12 residues. Germline values: CDR1 MDHEN, CDR2 SYDVKM. CDR3 residues: CASTAREGPPKF. The CDR3 nucleotides read TGTGCCAGCACCGCCCGGGAGGGCCCTCCTAAATTT.

The chain combines TRBV15 with TRBJ2-1, with D possibly being TRBD2 (6 bases). Germline CDR1 is LNHNV and CDR2 is YYDKDF (reference sequence). Trimming removed 1 base at V and 4 bases at J, with 11 bases between. CDR3 size: 15 residues. The CDR3 is CATSRAGGLYNEQFF. CDR3 nucleotide sequence: TGTGCCACCAGCAGAGCCGGGGGTTTGTACAATGAGCAGTTCTTC.